Listed here is a single T cell receptor beta chain. CDR1 SQVTM and CDR2 ANQGSEA come from the germline V gene. The CDR3 loop spans 12 amino acids. Trimming stripped 3 bases from V and 3 bases from J, with 7 bases between. The RNA input was about 0.5 to 1 ug, and it was reverse transcribed with random hexamers. By means of immunoSEQ multiplex PCR, TCR beta CDR3 spanning 54 Vbeta and 13 Jbeta underwent amplification. TCRdb re-called the immunoSEQ multiplex PCR reads through MiXCR, storing one row per CDR3 protein. This table has over 150,000 distinct CDR3 sequences, 90% to 95% appearing once. These data come from a study of CD8 T cells in Susac syndrome.

The sequenced sample consisted of CD4+ T cells from PBMCs. The chain recombines TRBV29-1 with TRBJ2-3, with D possibly being TRBD2 (5 bases). The clonotype was recovered from a human donor with multiple sclerosis. The CDR3 nucleotides read TGCAGCGTTGAGGGAGTGACAGATACGCAGTATTTT. This translates into CSVEGVTDTQYF.